These T cell receptor beta chains were read from a single sample in a study of blood T cell repertoires in COVID-19. Only in-frame clones appear in the TCRdb table, and some are missing; sequencing was by immunoSEQ multiplex PCR. Altogether roughly 87,000 clones are present, around 72% being singletons, with the ten largest covering 13% to 15%. What was sequenced was peripheral blood. The receptors derive from a woman of 80 years or more with acute or convalescent COVID-19. The CDR3 runs from the conserved cysteine through the conserved F or W. D genes are given only for firm matches. Some rows mark clone size as missing; the rest say once, few, many or name a class of expanded clone.

cdr3_nt cdr3_aa j_call v_call cdr3_length clone_size d_call
TGTGCCAGTAGTCCCCGGGACAGGGGGAACTATGGCTACACCTTC CASSPRDRGNYGYTF TRBJ1-2 TRBV19 15 NA TRBD1
TGTGCCACCAGTGATTCCAGGGGAAAGCTTAGGGCTAATGAAAAACTGTTTTTT CATSDSRGKLRANEKLFF TRBJ1-4 TRBV24-1 18 NA NA
TGTGCCAGCAGGGGACAGCATAATGAAAAACTGTTTTTT CASRGQHNEKLFF TRBJ1-4 TRBV6-5 13 NA TRBD1
TGTGCCAGCAGTTACAGCAGCGGGGGAGTATATGAGCAGTTCTTC CASSYSSGGVYEQFF TRBJ2-1 TRBV6-2/TRBV6-3 15 NA TRBD2
TGTGCCAGCAGAACGGTCGTACGGAGGAACACTGAAGCTTTCTTT CASRTVVRRNTEAFF TRBJ1-1 TRBV4-2 15 once NA
TGTGCCAGCAGACCACCCGGAGCAGGGGGGAGAACAGGCACTGAAGCTTTCTTT CASRPPGAGGRTGTEAFF TRBJ1-1 TRBV6-7 18 NA TRBD1
TGTGCCAGCAGGATGACAGGGGATAATGAAAAACTGTTTTTT CASRMTGDNEKLFF TRBJ1-4 TRBV6-5 14 NA TRBD1
TGTGCCAGCAGCTTAGCCCCGACAGCTGAAGCTTTCTTT CASSLAPTAEAFF TRBJ1-1 TRBV7-2 13 NA NA
TGTGCCACTTCGCCGGGACAGGGAGGTGGAGGCGCACCCCTCCACTTT CATSPGQGGGGAPLHF TRBJ1-6 TRBV5-4 16 few TRBD1
TGCGCCAGCAGAGGGGCCAGCGGGGGATATAATTCACCCCTCCACTTT CASRGASGGYNSPLHF TRBJ1-6 TRBV5-1 16 NA NA
TGTGCCAGCAGCCCCCAGTCTCGGGGGAATTCACCCCTCCACTTT CASSPQSRGNSPLHF TRBJ1-6 TRBV7-3 15 NA NA
TGTGCCAGCAGCGTACAGGGCACCGGGGAGCTGTTTTTT CASSVQGTGELFF TRBJ2-2 TRBV9 13 NA NA
TGTGCCAGCTCACCACGTTCATCAGGGGTTGAAGCTTTCTTT CASSPRSSGVEAFF TRBJ1-1 TRBV18 14 NA NA
TGTGCCAGCAGGGGAAGCGGAACCGGATACAATGAGCAGTTCTTC CASRGSGTGYNEQFF TRBJ2-1 TRBV6-5 15 NA NA
TGTGCCAGCAATCCCGGGGGGGCCCATAACTATGGCTACACCTTC CASNPGGAHNYGYTF TRBJ1-2 TRBV6-5 15 once NA
TGTGCCACCAGTGGGCAGGGAAATATTAATGAGCAGTTCTTC CATSGQGNINEQFF TRBJ2-1 TRBV24-1 14 NA NA
TGCGCCAGCAGCTTGCAGGGGTACACCTACGAGCAGTACTTC CASSLQGYTYEQYF TRBJ2-7 TRBV5-1 14 NA NA
TGTGCCAGCAGCTCTAGAGAGATCTTTGGCAGGGGAGTGTGGACGGGCTACACCTTC CASSSREIFGRGVWTGYTF TRBJ1-2 TRBV7-9 19 NA NA
TGTGCCAGCAGCTCTCCAGGACAGCTTAATGAAAAACTGTTTTTT CASSSPGQLNEKLFF TRBJ1-4 TRBV5-8 15 NA NA
TGTGCCAGCAGCTCTTGGACAGGGGATGAAAAACTGTTTTTT CASSSWTGDEKLFF TRBJ1-4 TRBV7-9 14 few TRBD1
TGTGCCAGCAGCCAACAGGGTCTGAACACTGAAGCTTTCTTT CASSQQGLNTEAFF TRBJ1-1 TRBV2 14 NA NA
TGTGCCAGCAGCTTAGCCCTCCAAGGACAGGGGGGAAATCAGCCCCAGCATTTT CASSLALQGQGGNQPQHF TRBJ1-5 TRBV7-9 18 NA TRBD1
TGTGCCAGCAGACTACAGGTCCTGGGCACTGAAGCTTTCTTT CASRLQVLGTEAFF TRBJ1-1 TRBV6-5 14 many NA
TGCGCCAGCAGCTCCCGGACATCCATGAACACTGAAGCTTTCTTT CASSSRTSMNTEAFF TRBJ1-1 TRBV5-1 15 NA NA
TGTGCCAGCAGTTCCCAACAGGGGGCGCGGGATGGCTACACCTTC CASSSQQGARDGYTF TRBJ1-2 TRBV28 15 NA TRBD1
TGTGCCAGCAGTTATGTGTGGGCTAGCGGGGGAAAGACCCAGTACTTC CASSYVWASGGKTQYF TRBJ2-5 TRBV6-2/TRBV6-3 16 NA TRBD2
TGTGCCAGCGAGGAAAAGGACAGGGTTTATGGCTACACCTTC CASEEKDRVYGYTF TRBJ1-2 TRBV28 14 NA TRBD1
TGTGCCAGCAGCCGTGGACTTTATGGCTACACCTTC CASSRGLYGYTF TRBJ1-2 TRBV7-2 12 NA NA
TGTGCCAGCAGCTTGGGTAGGGGCCAGGCCCAATACGAGCAGTACTTC CASSLGRGQAQYEQYF TRBJ2-7 TRBV5-6 16 NA NA
TGCGCCAGCAGTACAGCCTACCGTGGACAGTCGAACACTGAAGCTTTCTTT CASSTAYRGQSNTEAFF TRBJ1-1 TRBV5-1 17 NA NA
TGTGCCAGCAGTCCCCCCGTCGTTGTCACTGAAGCTTTCTTT CASSPPVVVTEAFF TRBJ1-1 TRBV6-2/TRBV6-3 14 NA NA
TGTGCCAGCAAAGAAACCCAGGGCAACTATGGCTACACCTTC CASKETQGNYGYTF TRBJ1-2 TRBV11-2 14 NA NA
TGTGCCACCAGCAGAACCCGAGGAGGGGTAGCCAAAAACATTCAGTACTTC CATSRTRGGVAKNIQYF TRBJ2-4 TRBV15 17 NA NA
TGCGCCAGCAGCCAAGCCCAGGGAACTAATGAAAAACTGTTTTTT CASSQAQGTNEKLFF TRBJ1-4 TRBV4-1 15 NA NA
TGTGCCAGCAGTCCCCGGGGGGACCCAACCGGGGAGCTGTTTTTT CASSPRGDPTGELFF TRBJ2-2 TRBV6-5 15 NA TRBD2
TGTGCCAGCAGCTTTGGGCCAGCCTCGAACACTGAAGCTTTCTTT CASSFGPASNTEAFF TRBJ1-1 TRBV7-3 15 NA NA
TGTGCCACCGCCGGACAGGTGGCTAGCAATCAGCCCCAGCATTTT CATAGQVASNQPQHF TRBJ1-5 TRBV10-3 15 NA TRBD1
TGTGCCAGCAGCCCTTCCCGTTACAATGAGCAGTTCTTC CASSPSRYNEQFF TRBJ2-1 TRBV14 13 few NA
TGTGCCTGGACAGAATGGACAGATACGCAGTATTTT CAWTEWTDTQYF TRBJ2-3 TRBV30 12 once NA
TGTGCCAGCAGACGGTCGCGGGCCGGAAACACCATATATTTT CASRRSRAGNTIYF TRBJ1-3 TRBV6-5 14 NA NA
TGTGCCAGCAGCCCCCTCGCGGGGGGGGGCACAGATACGCAGTATTTT CASSPLAGGGTDTQYF TRBJ2-3 TRBV7-9 16 NA TRBD2
TGTGCCAGCAGCCAAGATACAGGGGGCTATTCACTGTTTTTT CASSQDTGGYSLFF TRBJ1-4 TRBV3-1/TRBV3-2 14 NA TRBD1
TGTGCCAGCAGCCCCCTCCGAGAGACCCAGTACTTC CASSPLRETQYF TRBJ2-5 TRBV7-2 12 NA NA
TGTGCCACCAGTGATTTGCAAGGGACAGGGAAAAATGAGCAGTTCTTC CATSDLQGTGKNEQFF TRBJ2-1 TRBV24-1 16 NA TRBD1
TGTGCCAGCAGCCCCGGGCCCCACCCCGGGAGTTGGCGCCTAGGTAGCTACACCTTC CASSPGPHPGSWRLGSYTF TRBJ1-2 TRBV7-3 19 NA NA
TGCGCCAGCCAAACCAACACAGGGGGCACTGAAGCTTTCTTT CASQTNTGGTEAFF TRBJ1-1 TRBV5-1 14 NA TRBD1
TGTGCCAGCAGCTCCCGACAGGGCGATTACCACTTC CASSSRQGDYHF TRBJ2-7 TRBV7-6 12 NA TRBD1
TGTGCCAGCAGCTTAGATCCGGGACAGGGGACCTACGAGCAGTACTTC CASSLDPGQGTYEQYF TRBJ2-7 TRBV11-2 16 NA TRBD1
TGCGCCAGCAGCTTGGGACAGGGCTTGGGCTATGGCTACACCTTC CASSLGQGLGYGYTF TRBJ1-2 TRBV5-1 15 NA TRBD1
TGCGCCAGCAGCCCTCGACAGGGTACTAATGAAAAACTGTTTTTT CASSPRQGTNEKLFF TRBJ1-4 TRBV4-3 15 NA TRBD1
TGTGCCACCGGGGGCCCCATATCGGGTGAGCAGTTCTTC CATGGPISGEQFF TRBJ2-1 TRBV24-1 13 NA NA
TGTGCCTGGAGTAGGCGGTTGAACACTGAAGCTTTCTTT CAWSRRLNTEAFF TRBJ1-1 TRBV30 13 NA NA
TGTGCCACTACCCCTGCCGGGACAGGGGACTACGAGCAGTACTTC CATTPAGTGDYEQYF TRBJ2-7 TRBV6-5 15 NA TRBD1
TGCGCCAGCAGTCAATCGGGGCAGGGAAACACTGAAGCTTTCTTT CASSQSGQGNTEAFF TRBJ1-1 TRBV23-1 15 NA NA
TGTGCCACGACGCCATCCGACAGGAGAAAAGAGACCCAGTACTTC CATTPSDRRKETQYF TRBJ2-5 TRBV19 15 NA NA
TGTGCCAGCAGCTTTAGGGGGCGAGCCCACACTGAAGCTTTCTTT CASSFRGRAHTEAFF TRBJ1-1 TRBV11-2 15 NA TRBD1
TGTGCCTGGAGACGGGGGGCTTTCGATGAGCAGTTCTTC CAWRRGAFDEQFF TRBJ2-1 TRBV30 13 NA NA
TGTGCCAGTAGTATCGTCTCAGGGGGAGTGGGTGAAAAACTGTTTTTT CASSIVSGGVGEKLFF TRBJ1-4 TRBV19 16 NA TRBD1
TGTGCCAGCAGCCCCGGACGCGGGACCCCTTCTTCACCCCTCCACTTT CASSPGRGTPSSPLHF TRBJ1-6 TRBV28 16 few NA
TGTGCCAGTAGTATTCGCAAACAGGATTCACCCCTCCACTTT CASSIRKQDSPLHF TRBJ1-6 TRBV19 14 NA NA